A selection of T cell receptor beta chains follows, all from one sample in a study of T cells in localized non-small cell lung cancer. Only in-frame clones appear in the TCRdb table, and some are missing; sequencing was by immunoSEQ multiplex PCR. The sample contains nearly 4,500 clones, roughly 21% of which appear only once. The sequences come from lung tumor tissue, collected before any cancer treatment. The origin of the receptors is a female donor over 55 with stage I lung adenocarcinoma. Both conserved end residues are part of each CDR3.

>TRBJ1-2|TRBV14
CASSLRDRGRGGYTF
>TRBJ1-1|TRBV18
CASSPASNRNTEAFF
>TRBJ2-2|TRBV2
CASSEYSGRGTGGELFF
>TRBJ2-5|TRBV18
CASSPPGLETQYF
>TRBJ2-1|TRBV11-3
CASSQLGLAGGPRGEQFF
>TRBJ1-5|TRBV6-8
CASSYRGGLQPQHF
>TRBJ2-3|TRBV5-1
CASSHTSGGPGDTQYF
>TRBJ1-1|TRBV6-7
CASSLGTEAFF
>TRBJ1-1|TRBV11-3
CASSLGDRATLNTEAFF
>TRBJ1-1|TRBV6-8
CASSYSGEGNTEAFF
>TRBJ2-3|TRBV15
CATSRARTSGRTDTQYF
>TRBJ2-7|TRBV18
CASSPSGVSYEQYF
>TRBJ2-5|TRBV14
CASSRLAGGPKTQYF
>TRBJ1-4|TRBV6-8
CASRLTGGNEKLFF
>TRBJ2-7|TRBV18
CASSPRTTYEQYF
>TRBJ1-5|TRBV6-8
CASSPRTGGAQNQPQHF
>TRBJ2-2|TRBV2
CASSNRDRGSANTGELFF
>TRBJ1-3|TRBV28
CASSLLMTSSGNTIYF
>TRBJ1-2|TRBV18
CASSPGPGVRGYTF